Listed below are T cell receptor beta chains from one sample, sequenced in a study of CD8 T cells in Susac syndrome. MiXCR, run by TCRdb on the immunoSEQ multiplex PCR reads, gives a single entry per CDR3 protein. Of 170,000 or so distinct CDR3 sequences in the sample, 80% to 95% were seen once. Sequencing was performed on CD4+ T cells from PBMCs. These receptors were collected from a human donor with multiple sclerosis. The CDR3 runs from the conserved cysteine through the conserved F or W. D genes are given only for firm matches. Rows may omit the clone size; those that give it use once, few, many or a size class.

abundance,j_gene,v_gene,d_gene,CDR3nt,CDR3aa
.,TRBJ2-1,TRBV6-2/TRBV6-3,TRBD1,TGTGCCAGCAGTTATCGGCCAGGGGGTGAGAATGAGCAGTTCTTC,CASSYRPGGENEQFF
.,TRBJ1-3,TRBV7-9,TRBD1,TGTGCCAGCAGCCCCGGACAGGGGATCTCTGGAAACACCATATATTTT,CASSPGQGISGNTIYF
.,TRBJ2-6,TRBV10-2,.,TGCGCCAGCAGGTCGGGAGTCGCCTCTGGGGCCAACGTCCTGACTTTC,CASRSGVASGANVLTF
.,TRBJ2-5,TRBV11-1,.,TGTGCCAGCAGCCGCCGGGACCGGGAGACCCAGTACTTC,CASSRRDRETQYF
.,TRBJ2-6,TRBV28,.,TGTGCCAGCCGAGGGCTCTCTGGGGCCAACGTCCTGACTTTC,CASRGLSGANVLTF
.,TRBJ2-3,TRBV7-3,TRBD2,TGTGCCAGCAGCTTCTCCGGGGGAGGGAGAGATACGCAGTATTTT,CASSFSGGGRDTQYF
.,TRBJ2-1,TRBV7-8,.,TGTGCCAGCAGCTTAGAGGGGATCTCCTACAATGAGCAGTTCTTC,CASSLEGISYNEQFF
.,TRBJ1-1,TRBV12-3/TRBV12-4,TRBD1,TGTGCCACCCGGAGGGCAGGGGGTTGGAGCACTGAAGCTTTCTTT,CATRRAGGWSTEAFF
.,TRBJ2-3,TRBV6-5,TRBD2,TGTGCCAGCAGTTCAGTACTAGCGGGGAGCACAGATACGCAGTATTTT,CASSSVLAGSTDTQYF
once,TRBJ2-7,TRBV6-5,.,TGTGCCAGCAGTTACCTCCAGGGGACCTTGGCCTACGAGCAGTACTTC,CASSYLQGTLAYEQYF
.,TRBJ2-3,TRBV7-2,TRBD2,TGTGCCAGCAGCTTAAGGCAAGCGGGATGGTCCACAGATACGCAGTATTTT,CASSLRQAGWSTDTQYF
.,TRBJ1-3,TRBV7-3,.,TGTGCCAGCAGCTTAGCCGGGGGGGACACCATATATTTT,CASSLAGGDTIYF
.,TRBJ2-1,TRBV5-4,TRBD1,TGTGCCAGCAGACCCGGGGACAGGGCGATGGGAAGAGTGCACAATGAGCAGTTCTTC,CASRPGDRAMGRVHNEQFF
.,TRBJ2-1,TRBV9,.,TGTGCCAGCAGCGTAGATGGGGGCTCCTACAATGAGCAGTTCTTC,CASSVDGGSYNEQFF
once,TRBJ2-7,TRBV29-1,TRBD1,TGCAGCGTGTCAAACCGGGACAGGGGAACCTACGAGCAGTACTTC,CSVSNRDRGTYEQYF
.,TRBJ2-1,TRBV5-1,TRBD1,TGCGCCAGCAGCCCGGACAGGGCCTACAATGAGCAGTTCTTC,CASSPDRAYNEQFF
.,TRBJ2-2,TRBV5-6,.,TGTGCCAGCAGCTTGTTTGGCCGGCAGCCCGGGGAGCTGTTTTTT,CASSLFGRQPGELFF
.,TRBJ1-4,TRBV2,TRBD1,TGTGCCAGCAGTCGATCTCCCGGGACAGGGGGCGAAAAACTGTTTTTT,CASSRSPGTGGEKLFF
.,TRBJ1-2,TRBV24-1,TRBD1,TGTGCCACACAGGGGGCATTAGGCTACACCTTC,CATQGALGYTF
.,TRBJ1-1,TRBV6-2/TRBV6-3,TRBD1,TGTGCCAGCAGTGCTACAGGGGACACGGTCGCTTTCTTT,CASSATGDTVAFF
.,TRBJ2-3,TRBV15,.,TGTGCCACCAGCACCCGGACAGCTAGCACAGATACGCAGTATTTT,CATSTRTASTDTQYF
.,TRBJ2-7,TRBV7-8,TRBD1,TGTGCCAGCAGCTCGGCCGGGACAGGGTCCGAGCAGTACTTC,CASSSAGTGSEQYF